A single T cell receptor beta chain is shown here with its context. The antigen remains unidentified. Trimming removed 0 bases from V and 2 bases from J, with 12 bases in between. This CDR3 is 15 amino acids long. Germline values: CDR1 SGDLS, CDR2 YYNGEE. Primers: 60 Vbeta forward and 13 Jbeta reverse. Profiling relied on immunoSEQ multiplex PCR, and the TCRdb table lists in-frame clones only, not all of them. Of 200,000 or so clones detected, about 77% appear once; the ten largest clones hold approximately 2.1%. The sample originates from a study of cytomegalovirus exposure and HLA in healthy donors. Study-wide points: A later analysis reportedly found fewer N-insertions in an Asian-associated ancestry cluster than the approximately 660-donor mean.

The gene calls are TRBV9 and TRBJ2-7; tentatively, D is TRBD1 (6 bases). The source is a woman aged 30 to 39 in good health and CMV-seropositive. Source material: PBMCs. The CDR3 DNA reads TGTGCCAGCAGCGTAGGCGGCAGGGGCCCCTACGAGCAGTACTTC. This encodes CASSVGGRGPYEQYF.